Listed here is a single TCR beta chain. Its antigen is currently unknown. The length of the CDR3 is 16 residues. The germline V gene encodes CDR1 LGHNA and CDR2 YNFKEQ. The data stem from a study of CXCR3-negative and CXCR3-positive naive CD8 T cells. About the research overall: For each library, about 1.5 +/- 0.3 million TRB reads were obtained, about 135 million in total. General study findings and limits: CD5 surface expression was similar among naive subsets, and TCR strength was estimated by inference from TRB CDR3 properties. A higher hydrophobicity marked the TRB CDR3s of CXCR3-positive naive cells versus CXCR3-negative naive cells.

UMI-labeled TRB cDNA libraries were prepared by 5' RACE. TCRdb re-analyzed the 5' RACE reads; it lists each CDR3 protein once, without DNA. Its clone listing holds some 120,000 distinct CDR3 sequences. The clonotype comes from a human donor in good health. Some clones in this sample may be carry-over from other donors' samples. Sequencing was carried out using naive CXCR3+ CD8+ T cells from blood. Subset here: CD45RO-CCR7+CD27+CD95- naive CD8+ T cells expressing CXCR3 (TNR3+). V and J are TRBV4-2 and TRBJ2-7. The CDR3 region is CASSQHVVGDSYEQYF.